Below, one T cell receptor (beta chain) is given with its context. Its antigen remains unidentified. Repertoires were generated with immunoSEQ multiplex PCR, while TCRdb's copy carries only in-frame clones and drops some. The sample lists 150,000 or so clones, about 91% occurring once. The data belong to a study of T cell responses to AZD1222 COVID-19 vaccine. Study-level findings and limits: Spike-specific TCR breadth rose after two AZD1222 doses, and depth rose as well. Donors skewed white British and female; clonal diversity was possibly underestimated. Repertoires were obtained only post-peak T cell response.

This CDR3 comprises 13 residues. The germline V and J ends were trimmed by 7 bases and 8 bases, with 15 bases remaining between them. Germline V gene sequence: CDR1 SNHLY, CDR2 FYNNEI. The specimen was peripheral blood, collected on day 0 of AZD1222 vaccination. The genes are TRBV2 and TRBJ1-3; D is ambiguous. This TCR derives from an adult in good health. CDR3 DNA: TGTGCCAGCACTAAGGGTTGGGAGGACACCATATATTTT. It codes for CASTKGWEDTIYF.